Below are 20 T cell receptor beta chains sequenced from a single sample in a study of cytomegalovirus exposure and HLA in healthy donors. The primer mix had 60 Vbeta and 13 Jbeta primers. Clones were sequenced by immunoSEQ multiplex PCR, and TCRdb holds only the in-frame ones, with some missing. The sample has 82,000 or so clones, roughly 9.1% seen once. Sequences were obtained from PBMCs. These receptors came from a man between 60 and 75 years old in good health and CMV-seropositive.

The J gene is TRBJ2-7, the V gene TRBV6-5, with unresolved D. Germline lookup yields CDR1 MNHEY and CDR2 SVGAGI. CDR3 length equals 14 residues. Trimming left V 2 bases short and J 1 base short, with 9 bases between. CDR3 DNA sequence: TGTGCCAGCAGTTACGGTGGCATTTCCTACGAGCAGTACTTC. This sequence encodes CASSYGGISYEQYF.

The chain's CDR3 is CSVERQQNTEAFF. The CDR3 DNA reads as TGCAGCGTCGAACGACAGCAGAACACTGAAGCTTTCTTT. This chain uses TRBV29-1 with TRBJ1-1, with D possibly matching TRBD1 (5 bases). V lost 6 bases and J lost 1, with 12 bases in between. Germline CDR1 and CDR2: SQVTM and ANQGSEA. The CDR3 extends over 13 amino acids.

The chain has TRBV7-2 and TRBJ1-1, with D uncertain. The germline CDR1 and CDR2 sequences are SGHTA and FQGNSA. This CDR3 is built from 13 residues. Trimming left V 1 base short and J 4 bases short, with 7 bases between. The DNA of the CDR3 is TGTGCCAGCAGCTTAGGGCGGGCCACTGAAGCTTTCTTT. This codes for CASSLGRATEAFF.

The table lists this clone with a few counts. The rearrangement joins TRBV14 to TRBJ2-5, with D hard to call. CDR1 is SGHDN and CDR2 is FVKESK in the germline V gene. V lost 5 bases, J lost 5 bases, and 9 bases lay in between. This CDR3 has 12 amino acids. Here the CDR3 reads CASSRGFETQYF. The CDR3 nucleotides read TGTGCCAGCAGCAGAGGATTTGAGACCCAGTACTTC. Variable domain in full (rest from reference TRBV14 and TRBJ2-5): EAGVTQFPSHSVIEKGQTVTLRCDPISGHDNLYWYRRVMGKEIKFLLHFVKESKQDESGMPNNRFLAERTGGTYSTLKVQPAELEDSGVYFCASSRGFETQYFGPGTRLLVL.

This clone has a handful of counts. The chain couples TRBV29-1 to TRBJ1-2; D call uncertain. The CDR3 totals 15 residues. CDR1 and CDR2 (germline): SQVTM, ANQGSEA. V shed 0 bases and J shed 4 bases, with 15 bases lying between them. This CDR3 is CSVEEPAGGGYGYTF. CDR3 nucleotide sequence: TGCAGCGTTGAAGAACCTGCCGGTGGTGGCTATGGCTACACCTTC.

Written as DNA, the CDR3 is TGCGCCACCAGACTCGGAGGGAGCATCCACGAGCAGTACTTC. Its translation is CATRLGGSIHEQYF. This chain connects TRBV5-1 to TRBJ2-7; maybe TRBD2 (6 bases). Trimming removed 9 bases from V and 5 bases from J, with 21 bases in between. Germline CDR1 and CDR2: SGHRS and YFSETQ. The CDR3 extends over 14 amino acids.

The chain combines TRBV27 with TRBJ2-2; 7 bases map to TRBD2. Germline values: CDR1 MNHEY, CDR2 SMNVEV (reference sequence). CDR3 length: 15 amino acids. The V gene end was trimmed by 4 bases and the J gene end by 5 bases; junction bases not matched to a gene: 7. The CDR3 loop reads CASSSLTSWTGELFF. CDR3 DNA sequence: TGTGCCAGCAGTTCCCTGACTAGCTGGACCGGGGAGCTGTTTTTT.

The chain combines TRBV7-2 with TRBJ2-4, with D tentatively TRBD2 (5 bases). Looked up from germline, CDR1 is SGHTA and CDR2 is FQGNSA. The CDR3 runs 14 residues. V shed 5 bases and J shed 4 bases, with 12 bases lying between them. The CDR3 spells CASSAPAGKNIQYF. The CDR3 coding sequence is TGTGCCAGCAGCGCGCCGGCGGGTAAAAACATTCAGTACTTC.

Here the CDR3 DNA reads TGTGCCTGCGGACAGGGGTATGAGAGCAATCAGCCCCAGCATTTT. It is translated as CACGQGYESNQPQHF. V usage is TRBV30 and J usage is TRBJ1-5; the match to TRBD1 covers 9 bases. There are 15 residues in the CDR3. The ends lost 6 bases at V and 1 base at J; junction bases unmatched: 7. Germline CDR1 reads GTSNPN; CDR2 reads SVGIG (reference sequence).

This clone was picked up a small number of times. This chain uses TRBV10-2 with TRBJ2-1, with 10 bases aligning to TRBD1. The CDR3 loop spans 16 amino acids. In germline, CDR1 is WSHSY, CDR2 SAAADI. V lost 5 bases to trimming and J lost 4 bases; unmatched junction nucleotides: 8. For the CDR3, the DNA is TGCGCCAGCAGTTCCTCCGGGACAGGGGATTACAATGAGCAGTTCTTC. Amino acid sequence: CASSSSGTGDYNEQFF.

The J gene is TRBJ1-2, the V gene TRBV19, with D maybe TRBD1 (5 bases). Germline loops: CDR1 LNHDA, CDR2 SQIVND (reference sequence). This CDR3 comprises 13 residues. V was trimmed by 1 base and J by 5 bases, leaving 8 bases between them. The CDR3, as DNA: TGTGCCAGTAGTATAGCGGGGGAATATGGCTACACCTTC. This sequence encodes CASSIAGEYGYTF. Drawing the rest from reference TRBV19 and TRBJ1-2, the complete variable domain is DGGITQSPKYLFRKEGQNVTLSCEQNLNHDAMYWYRQDPGQGLRLIYYSQIVNDFQKGDIAEGYSVSREKKESFPLTVTSAQKNPTAFYLCASSIAGEYGYTFGSGTRLTVV.

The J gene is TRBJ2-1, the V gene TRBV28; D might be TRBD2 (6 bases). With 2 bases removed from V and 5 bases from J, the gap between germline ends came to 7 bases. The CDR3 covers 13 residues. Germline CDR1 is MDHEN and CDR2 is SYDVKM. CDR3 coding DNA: TGTGCCAGCAGTTTACCGGGGGACAATGAGCAGTTCTTC. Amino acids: CASSLPGDNEQFF.

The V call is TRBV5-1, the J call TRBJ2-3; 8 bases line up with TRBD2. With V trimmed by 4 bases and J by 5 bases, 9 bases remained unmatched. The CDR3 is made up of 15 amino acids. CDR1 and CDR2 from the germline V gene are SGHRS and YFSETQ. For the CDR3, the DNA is TGCGCCAGCAGCCCCTCGAGCGGGGGCGGAGATACGCAGTATTTT. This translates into CASSPSSGGGDTQYF.

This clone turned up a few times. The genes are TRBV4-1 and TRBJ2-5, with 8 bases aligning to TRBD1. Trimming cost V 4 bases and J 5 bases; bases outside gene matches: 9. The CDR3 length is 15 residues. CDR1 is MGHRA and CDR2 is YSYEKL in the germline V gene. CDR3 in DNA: TGCGCCAGCAGCCGCAGACAGGGACAGGTGGAGACCCAGTACTTC. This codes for CASSRRQGQVETQYF.

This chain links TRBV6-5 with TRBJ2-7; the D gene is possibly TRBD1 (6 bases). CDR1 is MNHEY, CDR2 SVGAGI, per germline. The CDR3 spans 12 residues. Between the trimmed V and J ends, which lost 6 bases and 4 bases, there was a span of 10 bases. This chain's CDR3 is CASRQGIYEQYF. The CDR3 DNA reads TGTGCCAGCAGACAGGGAATTTACGAGCAGTACTTC.

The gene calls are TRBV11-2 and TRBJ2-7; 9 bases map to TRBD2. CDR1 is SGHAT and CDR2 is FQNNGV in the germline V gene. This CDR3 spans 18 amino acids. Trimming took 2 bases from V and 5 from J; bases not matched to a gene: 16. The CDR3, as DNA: TGTGCCAGCAGCTTAACCGTACGCGTAGCGGGAGTAATCGACGAGCAGTACGTC. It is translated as CASSLTVRVAGVIDEQYV.

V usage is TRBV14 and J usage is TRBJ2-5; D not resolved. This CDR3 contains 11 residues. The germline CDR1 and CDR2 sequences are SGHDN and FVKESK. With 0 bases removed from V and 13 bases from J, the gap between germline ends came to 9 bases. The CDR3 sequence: CASSQDGQLYF. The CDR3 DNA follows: TGTGCCAGCAGCCAAGATGGGCAGTTGTACTTC.

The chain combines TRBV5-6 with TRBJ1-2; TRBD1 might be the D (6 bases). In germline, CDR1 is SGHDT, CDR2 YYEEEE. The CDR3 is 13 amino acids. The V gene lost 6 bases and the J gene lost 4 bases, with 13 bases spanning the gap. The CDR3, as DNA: TGTGCCAGCAACCTTTTAGGGGGCTATGGCTACACCTTC. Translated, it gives CASNLLGGYGYTF.

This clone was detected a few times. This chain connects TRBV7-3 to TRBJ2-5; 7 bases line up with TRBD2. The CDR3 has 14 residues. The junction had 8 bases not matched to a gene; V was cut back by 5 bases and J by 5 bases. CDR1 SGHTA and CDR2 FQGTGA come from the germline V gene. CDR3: CASSPRGEGETQYF. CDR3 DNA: TGTGCCAGCAGCCCCCGAGGGGAGGGGGAGACCCAGTACTTC.

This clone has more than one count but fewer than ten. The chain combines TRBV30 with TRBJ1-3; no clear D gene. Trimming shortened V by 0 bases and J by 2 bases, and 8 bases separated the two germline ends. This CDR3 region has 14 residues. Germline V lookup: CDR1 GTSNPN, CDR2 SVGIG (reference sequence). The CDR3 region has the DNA TGTGCCTGGAGTGTAGGAGGGACTGGAAACACCATATATTTT. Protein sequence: CAWSVGGTGNTIYF. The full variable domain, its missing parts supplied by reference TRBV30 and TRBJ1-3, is SQTIHQWPATLVQPVGSPLSLECTVEGTSNPNLYWYRQAAGRGLQLLFYSVGIGQISSEVPQNLSASRPQDRQFILSSKKLLLSDSGFYLCAWSVGGTGNTIYFGEGSWLTVV.